The T cell receptor (beta chain) under discussion was sequenced for a study of T cell responses to AZD1222 COVID-19 vaccine. Looking at the study overall: Pooled samples include second doses given at about 4 or 12 weeks.

Libraries were prepared by immunoSEQ multiplex PCR; TCRdb keeps only in-frame clonotypes and omits some of them. Seen here are 150,000 to 200,000 clones, approximately 94% observed once, and the top ten hold about 0.64%. The CDR3 length is 13 residues. Germline values: CDR1 MDHEN, CDR2 SYDVKM. Trimming pared 3 bases from V and 6 bases from J, leaving 12 bases between. The V gene is TRBV28, the J gene TRBJ2-7; D is perhaps TRBD2 (5 bases). The source is an adult in good health. The sample consisted of peripheral blood, taken on day 0 of AZD1222 vaccination. In DNA form, the CDR3 reads TGTGCCAGCAGTTTGCGTCTAGCCCCCGAGCAGTACTTC. Translated: CASSLRLAPEQYF.